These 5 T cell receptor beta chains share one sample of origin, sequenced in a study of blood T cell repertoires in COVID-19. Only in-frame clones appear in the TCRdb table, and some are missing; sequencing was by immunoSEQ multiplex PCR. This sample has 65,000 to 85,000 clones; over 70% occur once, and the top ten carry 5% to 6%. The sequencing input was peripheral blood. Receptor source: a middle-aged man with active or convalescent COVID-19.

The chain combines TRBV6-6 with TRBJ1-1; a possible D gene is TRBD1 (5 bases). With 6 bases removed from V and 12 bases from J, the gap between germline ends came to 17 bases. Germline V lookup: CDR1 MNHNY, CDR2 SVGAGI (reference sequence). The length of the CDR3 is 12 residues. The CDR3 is CASSQGGAETFF. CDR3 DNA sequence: TGTGCCAGCAGCCAGGGAGGCGCGGAGACTTTCTTT.

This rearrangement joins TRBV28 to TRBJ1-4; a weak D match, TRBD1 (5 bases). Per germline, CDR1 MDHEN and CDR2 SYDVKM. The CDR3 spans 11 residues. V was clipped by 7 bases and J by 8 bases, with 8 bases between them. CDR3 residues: CASTAGEKLFF. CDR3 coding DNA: TGTGCCAGCACAGCAGGGGAAAAACTGTTTTTT.

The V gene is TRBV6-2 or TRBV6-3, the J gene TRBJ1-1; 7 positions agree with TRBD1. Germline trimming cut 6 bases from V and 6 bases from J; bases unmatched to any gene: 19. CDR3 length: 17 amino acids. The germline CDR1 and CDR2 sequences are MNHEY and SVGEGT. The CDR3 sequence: CASSPHRQGFSRAEAFF. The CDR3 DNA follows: TGTGCCAGCAGCCCCCATCGACAGGGCTTCTCTCGGGCTGAAGCTTTCTTT.

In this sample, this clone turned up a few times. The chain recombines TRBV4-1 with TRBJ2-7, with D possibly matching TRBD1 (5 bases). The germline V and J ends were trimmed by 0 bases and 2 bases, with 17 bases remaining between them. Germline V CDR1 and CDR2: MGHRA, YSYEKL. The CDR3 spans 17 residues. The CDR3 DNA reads TGCGCCAGCAGCCAAGAATTTATCCAGGGTGGACCCTACGAGCAGTACTTC. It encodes CASSQEFIQGGPYEQYF.

CDR3 loop: CASSPRPRLAGPPTDTQYF. The CDR3 DNA reads TGTGCCAGCAGCCCTAGGCCCCGACTAGCGGGGCCCCCCACAGATACGCAGTATTTT. J is TRBJ2-3 and V is TRBV7-3; 11 bases map to TRBD2. The CDR3 spans 19 residues. Germline CDR1 reads SGHTA; CDR2 reads FQGTGA. V was clipped by 5 bases and J by 2 bases; unmatched bases: 15.